The TCR beta chain under discussion was sequenced for a study of CD8+CD57+ T cells in acquired aplastic anemia. Trimming cost V 1 base and J 4 bases, with 23 bases left between them. This CDR3 contains 20 residues. The germline gives CDR1 SEHNR, CDR2 FQNEAQ (reference sequence). The TCR beta profiling, which covered VDJ combination and CDR3 sequence, was carried out using genomic DNA as the template. TCRdb re-called the reads through MiXCR, storing one row per CDR3 protein. The sample lists about 240,000 distinct CDR3 sequences, roughly half seen once, with under 9% in the top ten. Sequencing was done on patients that had shown CD8+CD57+ cell expansion by flow cytometry.

V usage is TRBV7-9 and J usage is TRBJ1-6; D gene unclear. The clonotype comes from a human donor with aplastic anemia. The sample comprised sorted CD4+, CD8+, or CD8+CD57+ T cells (not recorded which) from PBMCs. The CDR3 loop is CASSLVGTSTDTQYNSPLHF. In DNA form, the CDR3 reads TGTGCCAGCAGCTTAGTCGGCACTAGCACAGATACGCAGTATAATTCACCCCTCCACTTT.